Following are 22 T cell receptor beta chains from one sample sequenced in a study of shared clonotypes between healthy human individuals. Sequencing used immunoSEQ multiplex PCR; TCRdb keeps in-frame clones, though not all of them. The data hold about 1 million clones, with roughly 80% observed a single time. The source material was memory CD4+ T cells sorted from blood. The sample's subset: CD45RA-negative fraction. Receptors were obtained from a man aged 18 to 30 in good health.

This clone was counted ten times or more. This chain connects TRBV2 to TRBJ2-2; TRBD2 aligns across 12 bases. This CDR3 spans 20 amino acids. V was clipped by 5 bases and J by 0 bases; unmatched bases: 13. CDR1 SNHLY and CDR2 FYNNEI come from the germline V gene. The CDR3 DNA reads as TGTGCCAGCAGTAGGGTGAGACTAGCGGGGGTGAACGCGAACACCGGGGAGCTGTTTTTT. Protein: CASSRVRLAGVNANTGELFF.

This clone was seen only once. J is TRBJ1-5 and V is TRBV19, with D perhaps matching TRBD1 (5 bases). Trimming pared 6 bases from V and 1 base from J, leaving 13 bases between. Per germline, CDR1 LNHDA and CDR2 SQIVND (reference sequence). This CDR3 region has 15 residues. CDR3 DNA: TGTGCCAGTAGCGGACTAGCAGGGAGCAATCAGCCCCAGCATTTT. This encodes CASSGLAGSNQPQHF.

This clone came up once. The rearrangement uses TRBV6-1 and TRBJ2-3; the D is unclear. Germline lookup yields CDR1 MNHNS and CDR2 SASEGT. V lost 1 base, J lost 0 bases, and 11 bases lay in between. This CDR3 has 16 residues. CDR3 sequence reads: CASSEGPGVSTDTQYF. The CDR3 bases are TGTGCCAGCAGTGAAGGCCCCGGAGTTAGCACAGATACGCAGTATTTT.

V and J are TRBV27 and TRBJ2-2; 10 bases match TRBD2. The germline V gene encodes CDR1 MNHEY and CDR2 SMNVEV (reference sequence). There are 21 residues in the CDR3. Trimming removed 0 bases from V and 1 base from J; junction bases left unmatched: 14. CDR3 in DNA: TGTGCCAGCAGTTTATCCCCCCCGGGGAGCGGGAGGGCCCTGAACACCGGGGAGCTGTTTTTT. It yields the protein CASSLSPPGSGRALNTGELFF.

The CDR3 loop reads CAWMRGNYGYTF. The CDR3 nucleotides are TGTGCCTGGATGCGGGGGAACTATGGCTACACCTTC. V gene TRBV30 combines with J gene TRBJ1-2; possibly TRBD1 for D (5 bases). Germline lookup yields CDR1 GTSNPN and CDR2 SVGIG (reference sequence). The CDR3 runs to 12 residues. Trimming took 4 bases from V and 2 from J, leaving 8 bases between them. Together with reference TRBV30 and TRBJ1-2, the CDR3 gives the full variable domain: SQTIHQWPATLVQPVGSPLSLECTVEGTSNPNLYWYRQAAGRGLQLLFYSVGIGQISSEVPQNLSASRPQDRQFILSSKKLLLSDSGFYLCAWMRGNYGYTFGSGTRLTVV.

V and J are TRBV6-5 and TRBJ2-3; 7 nucleotides line up with TRBD1. Germline V gene sequence: CDR1 MNHEY, CDR2 SVGAGI. Unmatched junction bases numbered 6, after V lost 7 bases and J lost 5 bases. The CDR3 covers 13 residues. CDR3 DNA sequence: TGTGCCAGCAAAGTTGACAGGGAAGATACGCAGTATTTT. It is translated as CASKVDREDTQYF.

This chain joins TRBV20-1 and TRBJ1-2; D not resolved. With 0 bases removed from V and 8 bases from J, the gap between germline ends came to 7 bases. From germline, CDR1 is DFQATT and CDR2 SNEGSKA (reference sequence). The CDR3 is 11 amino acids. CDR3 amino acids: CSARDGWGYTF. Written as DNA, the CDR3 is TGCAGTGCTAGAGATGGGTGGGGCTACACCTTC.

This clone was found a few times. The chain recombines TRBV5-6 with TRBJ2-3; unclear D gene. The V and J ends lost 2 bases and 6 bases respectively, with 10 bases between them. The length of the CDR3 is 13 residues. Germline CDR1 reads SGHDT; CDR2 reads YYEEEE. The CDR3 DNA reads TGTGCCAGCAGCTTAAGCGCGTTGGATACGCAGTATTTT. Translating it yields CASSLSALDTQYF.

The J gene is TRBJ2-5, the V gene TRBV10-1; the match to TRBD1 covers 7 bases. This CDR3 has 14 residues. Trimming cost V 0 bases and J 3 bases; bases outside gene matches: 1. Germline CDR1 is WNHNN and CDR2 is SYGVQD (reference sequence). For the CDR3, the DNA is TGCGCCAGCAGTGAGTCGGGGACAGAAGAGACCCAGTACTTC. Its translation: CASSESGTEETQYF.

V usage is TRBV7-2 and J usage is TRBJ1-4; weak D call: TRBD1 (5 bases). The CDR3 consists of 13 residues. Trimming shortened V by 8 bases and J by 3 bases, and 10 bases separated the two germline ends. The germline V gene encodes CDR1 SGHTA and CDR2 FQGNSA. CDR3 region: CASRQPANEKLFF. The CDR3 nucleotides are TGTGCCAGCCGACAGCCGGCTAATGAAAAACTGTTTTTT. Complete variable domain (other parts from reference TRBV7-2 and TRBJ1-4): GAGVSQSPSNKVTEKGKDVELRCDPISGHTALYWYRQSLGQGLEFLIYFQGNSAPDKSGLPSDRFSAERTGGSVSTLTIQRTQQEDSAVYLCASRQPANEKLFFGSGTQLSVL.

The chain combines TRBV7-3 with TRBJ1-6; D remains ambiguous. With 2 bases removed from V and 7 bases from J, the gap between germline ends came to 9 bases. The CDR3 loop spans 14 amino acids. Germline V gene sequence: CDR1 SGHTA, CDR2 FQGTGA. CDR3 DNA sequence: TGTGCCAGCAGCTTAGGCAAATCGAATTCACCCCTCCACTTT. Its translation is CASSLGKSNSPLHF.

The V call is TRBV10-2, the J call TRBJ1-6; D unresolved. CDR3 size: 15 residues. Germline lookup yields CDR1 WSHSY and CDR2 SAAADI. Trimming stripped 3 bases from V and 0 bases from J, with 6 bases between. CDR3 region: CASSERSSYNSPLHF. CDR3 nucleotides: TGCGCCAGCAGTGAAAGGAGCTCCTATAATTCACCCCTCCACTTT.

This chain links TRBV28 with TRBJ2-5; TRBD2 agrees at 11 bases. J was trimmed by 5 bases and V by 2 bases; bases with no gene match: 4. CDR1 is MDHEN, CDR2 SYDVKM, per germline. The CDR3 length is 15 residues. CDR3 nucleotides: TGTGCCAGCAGTTTACCTCTAGCGGGGGGTGAGACCCAGTACTTC. Protein product: CASSLPLAGGETQYF.

The chain recombines TRBV5-6 with TRBJ1-4; D might be TRBD1 (6 bases). V shed 4 bases and J shed 4 bases, with 20 bases lying between them. There are 17 residues in the CDR3. The germline V gene encodes CDR1 SGHDT and CDR2 YYEEEE. DNA for the CDR3: TGTGCCAGCAGCCCAAGGACAGCCTTCGACCGTAATGAAAAACTGTTTTTT. Translation: CASSPRTAFDRNEKLFF.

V gene TRBV7-2 combines with J gene TRBJ2-5; 10 bases map to TRBD2. After removal of 4 bases from V and 4 bases from J, the junction contained 6 bases not matched to a gene. There are 15 residues in the CDR3. The germline V gene has CDR1 SGHTA and CDR2 FQGNSA. The CDR3 DNA sequence: TGTGCCAGCAGCTCTTTAGCGGGAGGAGGAGAGACCCAGTACTTC. Its translation is CASSSLAGGGETQYF.

This clone appeared a single time. The chain carries TRBV30 and TRBJ2-7; 8 bases align to TRBD1. V lost 8 bases and J lost 4; bases outside the gene matches: 7. The CDR3 runs to 12 residues. Germline-derived CDR1 and CDR2 are GTSNPN and SVGIG (reference sequence). CDR3 residues: CAGTGAVYEQYF. CDR3 DNA: TGTGCCGGGACAGGTGCGGTGTACGAGCAGTACTTC.

The chain recombines TRBV30 with TRBJ2-7; the D gene is possibly TRBD2 (5 bases). V lost 4 bases and J 6 bases, leaving 13 bases between the germline ends. CDR3 length: 12 residues. Germline V CDR1 and CDR2: GTSNPN, SVGIG (reference sequence). The CDR3 loop reads CAWKSVGGEQYF. CDR3 bases: TGTGCCTGGAAGTCGGTCGGAGGCGAGCAGTACTTC.

This clone has just one count. The chain combines TRBV11-2 with TRBJ1-5, with D tentatively TRBD1 (5 bases). CDR1 is SGHAT, CDR2 FQNNGV, per germline. The CDR3 has 14 residues. V shed 2 bases and J shed 3 bases, with 8 bases lying between them. The CDR3 spells CASSLSGNNQPQHF. CDR3 DNA sequence: TGTGCCAGCAGCTTATCAGGGAACAATCAGCCCCAGCATTTT.

The rearrangement uses TRBV4-1 and TRBJ1-5, with TRBD1 matching 9 bases. Trimming cost V 8 bases and J 4 bases; bases outside gene matches: 9. Looked up from germline, CDR1 is MGHRA and CDR2 is YSYEKL. The CDR3 runs 15 residues. The CDR3: CASRGTGTGNQPQHF. CDR3 nucleotides: TGCGCCAGCCGAGGAACCGGGACAGGGAATCAGCCCCAGCATTTT.

This clone was seen a single time. The chain couples TRBV29-1 to TRBJ2-2, with 8 bases identical to TRBD1. This CDR3 region has 13 residues. The V segment lost 5 bases and the J segment 4 bases; nucleotides outside the gene matches: 3. From germline, CDR1 is SQVTM and CDR2 ANQGSEA. For the CDR3, the DNA is TGCAGCGTTCATACAGGGGGCACCGGGGAGCTGTTTTTT. Translating it yields CSVHTGGTGELFF.

This rearrangement joins TRBV5-5 to TRBJ2-7; TRBD2 agrees at 13 bases. Per the germline V gene, CDR1 is SGHKS and CDR2 is YYEKEE (reference sequence). J gave up 2 bases and V 4 bases, and 3 bases lay outside the gene matches. CDR3 length equals 15 residues. CDR3 loop: CASSPTSGGAYEQYF. Written as DNA, the CDR3 is TGTGCCAGCAGCCCTACTAGCGGGGGGGCCTACGAGCAGTACTTC. Based on the CDR3 plus reference TRBV5-5 and TRBJ2-7, the full variable domain is DAGVTQSPTHLIKTRGQQVTLRCSPISGHKSVSWYQQVLGQGPQFIFQYYEKEERGRGNFPDRFSARQFPNYSSELNVNALLLGDSALYLCASSPTSGGAYEQYFGPGTRLTVT.

This clone has more than one count but fewer than ten. The chain employs TRBV19 and TRBJ2-6, with 8 positions matching TRBD1. The V gene's germline CDR1 is LNHDA and CDR2 SQIVND (reference sequence). The V and J ends lost 9 bases and 3 bases, in that order; junction bases with no gene match: 4. The CDR3 runs 14 residues. DNA of the CDR3: TGTGCCAGCGACGACAGGGGTGGGGCCAACGTCCTGACTTTC. This gives the protein CASDDRGGANVLTF.